This paragraph covers one T cell receptor beta chain sequence. The sample is drawn from a study of T cell changes during pregnancy in multiple sclerosis. Here immunoSEQ multiplex PCR was the method, and the copy in TCRdb shows in-frame clones only, minus some. Of approximately 53,000 clones in the sample, 80% to 95% are singletons; the top ten hold 0.61%. The CDR3 covers 13 residues. Germline V gene data show CDR1 as SGHKS and CDR2 as YYEKEE (reference sequence). J was trimmed by 3 bases and V by 4 bases; bases with no gene match: 2. The gene calls are TRBV5-5 and TRBJ1-2; 8 bases are a match to TRBD1. Sequencing was performed on CD4+ T cells from peripheral blood mononuclear cells, taken after pregnancy. This clonotype originated in a female donor in good health, enrolled as a control in a pregnancy study. This chain's CDR3 is CASSPDRDYGYTF. The CDR3 DNA reads as TGTGCCAGCAGCCCGGACAGGGACTATGGCTACACCTTC.